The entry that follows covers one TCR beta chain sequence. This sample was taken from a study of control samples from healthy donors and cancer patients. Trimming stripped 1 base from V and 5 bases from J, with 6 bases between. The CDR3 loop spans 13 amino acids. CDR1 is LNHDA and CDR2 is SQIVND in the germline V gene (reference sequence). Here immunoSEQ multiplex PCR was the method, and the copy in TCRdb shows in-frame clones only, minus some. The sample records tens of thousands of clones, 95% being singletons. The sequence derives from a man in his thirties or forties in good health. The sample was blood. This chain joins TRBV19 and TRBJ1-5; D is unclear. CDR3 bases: TGTGCCAGTAGTATAGGGGGTTATCAGCCCCAGCATTTT. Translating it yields CASSIGGYQPQHF.